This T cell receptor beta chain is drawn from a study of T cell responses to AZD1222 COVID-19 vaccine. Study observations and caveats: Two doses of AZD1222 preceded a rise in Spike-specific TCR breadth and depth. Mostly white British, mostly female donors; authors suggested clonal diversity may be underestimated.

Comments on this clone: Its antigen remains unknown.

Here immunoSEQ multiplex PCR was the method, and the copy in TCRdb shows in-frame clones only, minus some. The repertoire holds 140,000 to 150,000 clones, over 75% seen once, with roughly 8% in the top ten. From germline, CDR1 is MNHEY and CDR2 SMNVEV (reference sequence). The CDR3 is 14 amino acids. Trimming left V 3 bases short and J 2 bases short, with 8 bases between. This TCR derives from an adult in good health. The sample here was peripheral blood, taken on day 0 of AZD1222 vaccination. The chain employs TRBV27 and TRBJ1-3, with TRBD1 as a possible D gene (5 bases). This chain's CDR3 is CASSFGGAGNTIYF. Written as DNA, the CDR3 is TGTGCCAGCAGTTTTGGAGGGGCTGGAAACACCATATATTTT.